This T cell receptor (beta chain) is drawn from a study of cytomegalovirus exposure and HLA in healthy donors. Background on the study: Sequencing of 150 million to 200 million T cells in an earlier analysis found about 120 million unique TCR beta sequences.

Both 60 Vbeta primers and 13 Jbeta primers went into the PCR. Assay used: immunoSEQ multiplex PCR; TCRdb lists only in-frame clones, some missing. The sample records under 150,000 clones, around 79% being singletons. Trimming cost V 2 bases and J 7 bases, with 18 bases left between them. This CDR3 spans 16 amino acids. Germline V gene sequence: CDR1 MNHNY, CDR2 SVGAGI (reference sequence). The origin of this receptor is a woman between 45 and 60 years old in good health and CMV-seropositive. The specimen sequenced was PBMCs. The chain uses TRBV6-6 and TRBJ2-1, with a tentative D call TRBD2 (7 bases). CDR3 nucleotides: TGTGCCAGCAGTTACCCAGGAGGGGGGGGGTGGAATGAGCAGTTCTTC. Encoded protein: CASSYPGGGGWNEQFF.